These 31 T cell receptor beta chains originate from one sample sequenced in a study of blood T cell repertoires in COVID-19. Sequencing was performed with immunoSEQ multiplex PCR; in TCRdb, only in-frame clones are kept and a portion is missing. The sample holds about 120,000 clones, approximately 81% seen once. Material for sequencing was peripheral blood. The receptor set was obtained from an elderly woman with acute or convalescent COVID-19.

The V gene is TRBV19, the J gene TRBJ2-1; 7 nucleotides agree with TRBD2. The CDR3 length is 14 residues. Losses at the gene ends were 2 bases for V and 4 bases for J; bases not matched to a gene: 2. Germline assignment: CDR1 LNHDA and CDR2 SQIVND (reference sequence). CDR3 protein: CASSISGAYNEQFF. The CDR3 DNA is TGTGCCAGTAGTATAAGCGGGGCTTACAATGAGCAGTTCTTC.

The chain has TRBV11-1 and TRBJ2-2, with D possibly being TRBD2 (5 bases). CDR1 and CDR2 from the germline V gene are SGHAT and FQDESV (reference sequence). CDR3 length equals 15 residues. Trimming pared 1 base from V and 8 bases from J, leaving 14 bases between. The CDR3 bases are TGTGCCAGCAGCTTAGTCCCGGACTTGAATGGGGAGCTGTTTTTT. Protein product: CASSLVPDLNGELFF.

The V call is TRBV5-1, the J call TRBJ1-3, with D perhaps matching TRBD1 (6 bases). Germline V gene lookup returns CDR1 SGHRS and CDR2 YFSETQ. Trimming took 6 bases from V and 1 from J, leaving 11 bases between them. The CDR3 extends over 14 amino acids. In DNA form, the CDR3 reads TGCGCCAGCATTGGACAGTCATCTGGAAACACCATATATTTT. It encodes CASIGQSSGNTIYF.

This clone turned up a few times. The chain employs TRBV5-4 and TRBJ2-7, with 8 nucleotides matching TRBD1. CDR3 length: 14 residues. Per the germline V gene, CDR1 is SGHNT and CDR2 is YYREEE (reference sequence). J was trimmed by 3 bases and V by 0 bases; bases with no gene match: 2. In DNA, the CDR3 is TGTGCCAGCAGCTTGGCAGGGGGCCGCTACGAGCAGTACTTC. Translation: CASSLAGGRYEQYF.

In its sample, this clone was seen a few times. The rearrangement links TRBV28 to TRBJ1-1; perhaps TRBD1 as D (5 bases). Germline CDR1 and CDR2: MDHEN and SYDVKM. The V gene lost 5 bases and the J gene lost 3 bases, with 13 bases spanning the gap. CDR3 length equals 14 residues. CDR3 region: CASSTPAGHTEAFF. The CDR3 DNA is TGTGCCAGCAGTACTCCCGCGGGGCACACTGAAGCTTTCTTT.

The V and J genes are TRBV18 and TRBJ1-4; tentatively, D is TRBD1 (5 bases). The CDR3 has 16 residues. Deletions cut 3 bases from V and 5 bases from J, with 16 bases between. Germline loops: CDR1 KGHSH, CDR2 LQKENI. The CDR3 here is CASSPTAQGINEKLFF. The DNA of the CDR3 is TGTGCCAGCTCACCGACAGCTCAGGGCATAAATGAAAAACTGTTTTTT.

The J gene is TRBJ2-6, the V gene TRBV7-3; D unresolved. The V gene's germline CDR1 is SGHTA and CDR2 FQGTGA. The CDR3 has 16 amino acids. Trimming took 4 bases from V and 0 from J, leaving 10 bases between them. The CDR3 reads CASSSPGRSGANVLTF. The CDR3 DNA follows: TGTGCCAGCAGCTCCCCTGGCCGCTCTGGGGCCAACGTCCTGACTTTC. Using reference TRBV7-3 and TRBJ2-6 for the parts outside the CDR3, the full variable domain is GAGVSQTPSNKVTEKGKYVELRCDPISGHTALYWYRQSLGQGPEFLIYFQGTGAADDSGLPNDRFFAVRPEGSVSTLKIQRTERGDSAVYLCASSSPGRSGANVLTFGAGSRLTVL.

V and J are TRBV4-3 and TRBJ1-2; 9 bases fit TRBD1. The length of the CDR3 is 16 residues. With V trimmed by 3 bases and J by 7 bases, 12 bases remained unmatched. Germline CDR1 reads LGHNA; CDR2 reads YSLEER. The CDR3 coding sequence is TGCGCCAGCAGCCAGATGGGGACAGGGATCTTCAGTGGCTACACCTTC. Translating gives CASSQMGTGIFSGYTF.

This sequence joins TRBV30 and TRBJ1-4; D might be TRBD1 (6 bases). This CDR3 is built from 14 residues. Trimming cost V 1 base and J 8 bases, with 14 bases left between them. Germline assignment: CDR1 GTSNPN and CDR2 SVGIG (reference sequence). CDR3 protein: CAWSARGAGEKLFF. The CDR3 bases are TGTGCCTGGAGTGCACGGGGGGCGGGAGAAAAACTGTTTTTT. Together with reference TRBV30 and TRBJ1-4, the CDR3 gives the full variable domain: SQTIHQWPATLVQPVGSPLSLECTVEGTSNPNLYWYRQAAGRGLQLLFYSVGIGQISSEVPQNLSASRPQDRQFILSSKKLLLSDSGFYLCAWSARGAGEKLFFGSGTQLSVL.

V usage is TRBV7-2 and J usage is TRBJ1-3; TRBD1 matches at 11 bases. Unmatched junction bases numbered 3, after V lost 4 bases and J lost 4 bases. The CDR3 is made up of 15 amino acids. Germline V lookup: CDR1 SGHTA, CDR2 FQGNSA. The CDR3 is CASSSGQGAGNTIYF. The CDR3 DNA reads as TGTGCCAGCAGCTCCGGACAGGGGGCGGGAAACACCATATATTTT.

This clone was observed a single time. The J gene is TRBJ2-7, the V gene TRBV6-5, with 14 bases aligning to TRBD2. The CDR3 runs to 15 residues. The germline gives CDR1 MNHEY, CDR2 SVGAGI. Trimming removed 5 bases from V and 5 bases from J; junction bases left unmatched: 5. This CDR3 reads CASSRGLAGDHEQYF. CDR3 DNA sequence: TGTGCCAGCAGTCGGGGACTAGCGGGAGACCACGAGCAGTACTTC.

The rearrangement links TRBV11-3 to TRBJ2-7; TRBD1 aligns across 9 bases. The junction had 7 bases not matched to a gene; V was cut back by 3 bases and J by 7 bases. In germline, CDR1 is SGHNT, CDR2 YENEEA. The CDR3 has 14 residues. The CDR3 is CASSLGQGSREQYF. In DNA form, the CDR3 reads TGTGCCAGCAGCTTGGGACAGGGTTCGAGGGAGCAGTACTTC.

The CDR3 nucleotides are TGTGCCAGCAGCTTAGCCCGGGACTTCTCAAATGAGCAGTTCTTC. This encodes CASSLARDFSNEQFF. V is TRBV7-2 and J is TRBJ2-1; a possible D gene is TRBD2 (6 bases). The V gene lost 0 bases and the J gene lost 7 bases, with 13 bases spanning the gap. The CDR3 runs to 15 residues. The germline V gene has CDR1 SGHTA and CDR2 FQGNSA. Full variable domain (outside the CDR3, taken from reference TRBV7-2 and TRBJ2-1): GAGVSQSPSNKVTEKGKDVELRCDPISGHTALYWYRQSLGQGLEFLIYFQGNSAPDKSGLPSDRFSAERTGGSVSTLTIQRTQQEDSAVYLCASSLARDFSNEQFFGPGTRLTVL.

Notes on this clone: The same CDR3 is also encoded by other DNA sequences in this sample. J is TRBJ2-1 and V is TRBV5-1; 10 positions match TRBD2. V shed 2 bases, J shed 6 bases, and the junction held 5 bases outside the gene matches. Germline V lookup: CDR1 SGHRS, CDR2 YFSETQ. CDR3 length: 15 amino acids. The CDR3 bases are TGCGCCAGCAGCTTAGTAGCGGGGGGCGGCAATGAGCAGTTCTTC. It yields the protein CASSLVAGGGNEQFF. The whole variable domain, filled in from reference TRBV5-1 and TRBJ2-1, reads KAGVTQTPRYLIKTRGQQVTLSCSPISGHRSVSWYQQTPGQGLQFLFEYFSETQRNKGNFPGRFSGRQFSNSRSEMNVSTLELGDSALYLCASSLVAGGGNEQFFGPGTRLTVL.

The chain recombines TRBV5-4 with TRBJ1-2; D is ambiguous. V was pared by 0 bases and J by 0 bases, with 9 bases between. The CDR3 runs 15 residues. The V gene's germline CDR1 is SGHNT and CDR2 YYREEE (reference sequence). CDR3 residues: CASSLGTGANYGYTF. The CDR3 nucleotides read TGTGCCAGCAGCTTGGGTACTGGAGCTAACTATGGCTACACCTTC. Full variable domain (rest looked up from reference TRBV5-4 and TRBJ1-2): ETGVTQSPTHLIKTRGQQVTLRCSSQSGHNTVSWYQQALGQGPQFIFQYYREEENGRGNFPPRFSGLQFPNYSSELNVNALELDDSALYLCASSLGTGANYGYTFGSGTRLTVV.

The rearrangement joins TRBV4-3 to TRBJ1-5; D is perhaps TRBD1 (6 bases). Germline values: CDR1 LGHNA, CDR2 YSLEER. V was trimmed by 0 bases and J by 0 bases, leaving 9 bases between them. The CDR3 is made up of 16 amino acids. CDR3: CASSQDGGASNQPQHF. CDR3 DNA: TGCGCCAGCAGCCAAGATGGGGGGGCTAGCAATCAGCCCCAGCATTTT.

The chain links TRBV7-9 to TRBJ1-1; a possible D gene is TRBD1 (5 bases). Trimming cost V 5 bases and J 1 base, with 14 bases left between them. The CDR3 runs 15 residues. CDR1 is SEHNR, CDR2 FQNEAQ, per germline (reference sequence). The DNA for the CDR3 is TGTGCCAGCAGCGGGGGGTTGGAGACGAACACTGAAGCTTTCTTT. Its translation: CASSGGLETNTEAFF.

The chain is built from TRBV28 and TRBJ2-1; the match to TRBD2 covers 11 bases. The CDR3 is 14 residues long. The V gene end was trimmed by 7 bases and the J gene end by 5 bases; junction bases not matched to a gene: 4. Looked up from germline, CDR1 is MDHEN and CDR2 is SYDVKM. The DNA for the CDR3 is TGTGCCAGCACCCCTAGCGGGGGGAACAATGAGCAGTTCTTC. The encoded protein is CASTPSGGNNEQFF.

The chain uses TRBV6-2 or TRBV6-3 and TRBJ2-5; 8 nucleotides agree with TRBD2. Trimming took 2 bases from V and 2 from J; bases not matched to a gene: 7. The CDR3 spans 16 residues. Germline CDR1 and CDR2: MNHEY and SVGEGT. The chain's CDR3 is CASSYTQRGFQETQYF. The CDR3 DNA follows: TGTGCCAGCAGTTACACCCAGCGGGGGTTTCAAGAGACCCAGTACTTC.

The genes are TRBV24-1 and TRBJ1-1, with 8 bases lining up with TRBD1. This CDR3 is built from 13 residues. With 10 bases clipped from V and 1 base from J, the junction kept 4 bases outside the gene matches. From germline, CDR1 is KGHDR and CDR2 SFDVKD. In nucleotides, the CDR3 is TGTGCCACGAGACAGGGGCGGAACACTGAAGCTTTCTTT. Its protein is CATRQGRNTEAFF.

This chain's CDR3 is CARSVDRDIPYEQYF. For the CDR3, the DNA is TGTGCCAGAAGCGTGGACAGGGACATCCCCTACGAGCAGTACTTC. V usage is TRBV5-3 and J usage is TRBJ2-7; 8 bases align to TRBD1. TRBV5-3 is recorded as an ORF, its role being uncertain. The trim removed 4 bases at V and 2 bases at J, leaving 8 bases unmatched. CDR3 size: 15 residues.

This chain links TRBV9 with TRBJ2-2, with D unclear. In germline, CDR1 is SGDLS, CDR2 YYNGEE. The CDR3 is 16 amino acids. Trimming cost V 0 bases and J 0 bases, with 9 bases left between them. The CDR3 reads CASSVGVAANTGELFF. The CDR3, as DNA: TGTGCCAGCAGCGTAGGGGTAGCAGCGAACACCGGGGAGCTGTTTTTT.

This chain uses TRBV28 with TRBJ1-3; 7 positions agree with TRBD1. The CDR3 runs to 15 residues. Germline CDR1 and CDR2: MDHEN and SYDVKM. With 4 bases clipped from V and 2 bases from J, the junction kept 5 bases outside the gene matches. The CDR3 is CASSSSGTAGNTIYF. CDR3 bases: TGTGCCAGCAGTTCTTCCGGGACAGCTGGAAACACCATATATTTT.

The chain links TRBV28 to TRBJ1-6, with D possibly matching TRBD1 (5 bases). Between the trimmed V and J ends, which lost 2 bases and 7 bases, there was a span of 15 bases. The CDR3 contains 16 residues. CDR1 and CDR2 from the germline V gene are MDHEN and SYDVKM. CDR3 in amino acids: CASSLVSGGENSPLHF. The CDR3 DNA is TGTGCCAGCAGTTTAGTGTCGGGGGGAGAGAATTCACCCCTCCACTTT.

V gene TRBV5-5 combines with J gene TRBJ1-2, with unresolved D. Trimming pared 0 bases from V and 6 bases from J, leaving 6 bases between. This CDR3 is built from 12 residues. Germline-derived CDR1 and CDR2 are SGHKS and YYEKEE (reference sequence). CDR3 in amino acids: CASSLVGDGYTF. CDR3 nucleotide sequence: TGTGCCAGCAGCTTGGTGGGAGATGGCTACACCTTC.

J is TRBJ1-5 and V is TRBV19, with 8 positions matching TRBD1. V trimming: 4 bases; J trimming: 5 bases; junction bases outside the gene matches: 7. Germline-derived CDR1 and CDR2 are LNHDA and SQIVND (reference sequence). The CDR3 covers 15 residues. The CDR3 loop is CASSTQGQVDQPQHF. Here the CDR3 DNA reads TGTGCCAGTAGTACCCAGGGACAGGTCGATCAGCCCCAGCATTTT. Full variable domain (remainder filled in from reference TRBV19 and TRBJ1-5): DGGITQSPKYLFRKEGQNVTLSCEQNLNHDAMYWYRQDPGQGLRLIYYSQIVNDFQKGDIAEGYSVSREKKESFPLTVTSAQKNPTAFYLCASSTQGQVDQPQHFGDGTRLSIL.

The CDR3 sequence: CASSSTGTSGSRGTDTQYF. CDR3 nucleotides: TGCGCCAGCAGTAGCACCGGGACTAGCGGGAGTAGGGGCACAGATACGCAGTATTTT. The chain employs TRBV4-3 and TRBJ2-3; 14 bases map to TRBD2. Trimming removed 6 bases from V and 1 base from J; junction bases left unmatched: 12. CDR3 length: 19 amino acids. Germline V lookup: CDR1 LGHNA, CDR2 YSLEER.

The DNA of the CDR3 is TGTGCCAGCAGTTACACGGGAGGATACACTGAAGCTTTCTTT. As protein: CASSYTGGYTEAFF. The chain joins TRBV7-8 to TRBJ1-1; no definite D call. The V gene's germline CDR1 is SGHVS and CDR2 FQNEAQ. The V end was cut by 6 bases, the J end by 3 bases, with 14 bases between. This CDR3 has 14 amino acids.

The rearrangement uses TRBV10-2 and TRBJ1-1; D is undetermined. The CDR3 runs 12 residues. Looked up from germline, CDR1 is WSHSY and CDR2 is SAAADI. Trimming shortened V by 2 bases and J by 12 bases, and 13 bases separated the two germline ends. Here the CDR3 DNA reads TGCGCCAGCAGTGAGGAGGGAAGAACGACTTTCTTT. Translating gives CASSEEGRTTFF.

The CDR3 loop is CASSGLSDQPQHF. The DNA for the CDR3 is TGTGCCAGCAGCGGATTGTCAGATCAGCCCCAGCATTTT. The rearrangement links TRBV9 to TRBJ1-5; D remains unclear. The CDR3 has 13 residues. V lost 3 bases to trimming and J lost 5 bases, with 9 bases between them. Looked up from germline, CDR1 is SGDLS and CDR2 is YYNGEE.

The chain employs TRBV5-4 and TRBJ2-1; 9 bases are a match to TRBD1. The germline V gene encodes CDR1 SGHNT and CDR2 YYREEE (reference sequence). This CDR3 has 15 residues. J was trimmed by 10 bases and V by 3 bases; bases with no gene match: 11. The CDR3 protein is CASSSRDRVLGEQFF. In DNA, the CDR3 is TGTGCCAGCAGCTCCCGGGACAGGGTCCTCGGAGAGCAGTTCTTC.